These 24 T cell receptor beta chains share one sample of origin, sequenced in a study of T cells in pancreatic ductal adenocarcinoma. The selected patients with pancreatic ductal adenocarcinoma had surgery but no neoadjuvant therapy. Clones were sequenced by immunoSEQ multiplex PCR, and TCRdb holds only the in-frame ones, with some missing. This sample has about 16,000 clones, with around 90% found just once. The sequencing input was PBMCs. These receptors were taken from a human donor with pancreatic ductal adenocarcinoma.

This rearrangement joins TRBV15 to TRBJ2-2; a possible D gene is TRBD1 (5 bases). The CDR3 is 15 residues long. V lost 1 base and J 4 bases, leaving 10 bases between the germline ends. CDR1 is LNHNV, CDR2 YYDKDF, per germline (reference sequence). CDR3 sequence (DNA): TGTGCCACCAGCAGAGTAAGGCAGGGCACCGGGGAGCTGTTTTTT. Translated: CATSRVRQGTGELFF. Full variable domain (rest looked up from reference TRBV15 and TRBJ2-2): DAMVIQNPRYQVTQFGKPVTLSCSQTLNHNVMYWYQQKSSQAPKLLFHYYDKDFNNEADTPDNFQSRRPNTSFCFLDIRSPGLGDTAMYLCATSRVRQGTGELFFGEGSRLTVL.

V gene TRBV11-3 combines with J gene TRBJ2-3; 10 bases align to TRBD1. The V segment lost 4 bases and the J segment 0 bases; nucleotides outside the gene matches: 7. The CDR3 sequence is 17 residues long. Germline CDR1 is SGHNT and CDR2 is YENEEA. CDR3 loop: CASSSPSGQGSTDTQYF. The CDR3 DNA follows: TGTGCCAGCAGCTCTCCCTCGGGACAGGGGAGCACAGATACGCAGTATTTT.

V and J are TRBV5-1 and TRBJ1-5, with 12 bases aligning to TRBD1. CDR3 length: 18 amino acids. Germline-derived CDR1 and CDR2 are SGHRS and YFSETQ. Unmatched junction bases numbered 9, after V lost 5 bases and J lost 0 bases. CDR3 residues: CASSPGQGAQYSNQPQHF. The CDR3 DNA reads as TGCGCCAGCAGTCCGGGACAGGGGGCCCAATATAGCAATCAGCCCCAGCATTTT.

The V call is TRBV12-5, the J call TRBJ2-7, with D possibly matching TRBD1 (6 bases). Trimming left V 2 bases short and J 5 bases short, with 22 bases between. This CDR3 has 17 amino acids. Germline V gene sequence: CDR1 LGHNT, CDR2 FRNRAP. The CDR3 DNA reads TGTGCTAGTGGTTTGCCCCCGTTGGGGGCGACCCTCCACGAGCAGTACTTC. Translation: CASGLPPLGATLHEQYF.

This chain uses TRBV4-2 with TRBJ2-1, with 7 bases matching TRBD2. V was clipped by 0 bases and J by 2 bases; unmatched bases: 13. CDR3 length: 19 residues. Germline assignment: CDR1 LGHNA and CDR2 YNFKEQ. CDR3 residues: CASSQDRTRGSFAYNEQFF. DNA of the CDR3: TGTGCCAGCAGCCAAGATAGGACTAGAGGATCCTTCGCCTACAATGAGCAGTTCTTC.

The rearrangement links TRBV11-2 to TRBJ1-4; no clear D gene. In germline, CDR1 is SGHAT, CDR2 FQNNGV. V was pared by 3 bases and J by 0 bases, with 8 bases between. This CDR3 is 15 amino acids long. The CDR3 spells CASSFDISTNEKLFF. As DNA, the CDR3 is TGTGCCAGCAGCTTTGACATCTCAACTAATGAAAAACTGTTTTTT.

The V gene is TRBV10-3, the J gene TRBJ1-1; D is ambiguous. Per the germline V gene, CDR1 is ENHRY and CDR2 is SYGVKD. The V and J ends lost 2 bases and 2 bases respectively, with 0 bases between them. This CDR3 spans 11 amino acids. CDR3 DNA: TGTGCCATCAGTGAGAACACTGAAGCTTTCTTT. Protein product: CAISENTEAFF.

The chain is built from TRBV27 and TRBJ2-5, with D hard to call. The ends were cut back, 4 bases at V and 3 bases at J, with 9 bases in the middle. There are 13 residues in the CDR3. CDR1 MNHEY and CDR2 SMNVEV come from the germline V gene (reference sequence). The CDR3 coding sequence is TGTGCCAGCAGTTCAAACCCAAAAGAGACCCAGTACTTC. Its protein product is CASSSNPKETQYF.

The gene calls are TRBV5-1 and TRBJ1-1, with a tentative D call TRBD1 (5 bases). Germline-derived CDR1 and CDR2 are SGHRS and YFSETQ. Trimming removed 0 bases at V and 6 bases at J, with 9 bases between. This CDR3 has 13 amino acids. The CDR3 coding sequence is TGCGCCAGCAGCTTGGGAGGGGTCCCTGAAGCTTTCTTT. It yields the protein CASSLGGVPEAFF. Together with reference TRBV5-1 and TRBJ1-1, the CDR3 gives the full variable domain: KAGVTQTPRYLIKTRGQQVTLSCSPISGHRSVSWYQQTPGQGLQFLFEYFSETQRNKGNFPGRFSGRQFSNSRSEMNVSTLELGDSALYLCASSLGGVPEAFFGQGTRLTVV.

This rearrangement joins TRBV30 to TRBJ1-4; D not resolved. Germline assignment: CDR1 GTSNPN and CDR2 SVGIG (reference sequence). This CDR3 is built from 15 residues. Trimming removed 5 bases from V and 3 bases from J, with 16 bases in between. This CDR3 is CAWDSSSGANEKLFF. The DNA for the CDR3 is TGTGCCTGGGATAGTTCGTCCGGAGCTAATGAAAAACTGTTTTTT. The full variable domain, rest sourced from reference TRBV30 and TRBJ1-4, is SQTIHQWPATLVQPVGSPLSLECTVEGTSNPNLYWYRQAAGRGLQLLFYSVGIGQISSEVPQNLSASRPQDRQFILSSKKLLLSDSGFYLCAWDSSSGANEKLFFGSGTQLSVL.

J is TRBJ1-4 and V is TRBV7-3; D might be TRBD1 (5 bases). Deletions cut 9 bases from V and 11 bases from J, with 22 bases between. Germline V gives CDR1 SGHTA, CDR2 FQGTGA. CDR3 length: 14 residues. The CDR3 here is CARRWWDLVGKLFF. The CDR3 DNA is TGTGCCAGGAGGTGGTGGGACCTCGTTGGGAAACTGTTTTTT.

This chain links TRBV11-2 with TRBJ2-7; D possibly corresponds to TRBD2 (6 bases). Deletions cut 5 bases from V and 2 bases from J, with 16 bases between. Germline CDR1 reads SGHAT; CDR2 reads FQNNGV. The CDR3 extends over 15 amino acids. DNA of the CDR3: TGTGCCAGCAGCCCGATGGCGGGACTTCCCTACGAGCAGTACTTC. Translated: CASSPMAGLPYEQYF. Filled out from reference TRBV11-2 and TRBJ2-7, the complete variable domain reads EAGVAQSPRYKIIEKRQSVAFWCNPISGHATLYWYQQILGQGPKLLIQFQNNGVVDDSQLPKDRFSAERLKGVDSTLKIQPAKLEDSAVYLCASSPMAGLPYEQYFGPGTRLTVT.

This rearrangement joins TRBV5-1 to TRBJ1-2, with 7 bases fitting TRBD1. Germline V lookup: CDR1 SGHRS, CDR2 YFSETQ. Losses at the gene ends were 4 bases for V and 0 bases for J; bases not matched to a gene: 9. There are 16 residues in the CDR3. The CDR3 spells CASSQGEVLTNYGYTF. CDR3 bases: TGCGCCAGCAGCCAGGGGGAAGTCCTCACTAACTATGGCTACACCTTC.

This clone has just a few counts. The V and J genes are TRBV7-2 and TRBJ2-7; unclear D gene. Germline CDR1 and CDR2: SGHTA and FQGNSA. The CDR3 runs to 14 residues. V lost 0 bases, J lost 4 bases, and 10 bases lay in between. CDR3 DNA sequence: TGTGCCAGCAGCTTAGCGCCTCCTGCTTACGAGCAGTACTTC. Amino acid sequence: CASSLAPPAYEQYF.

The rearrangement links TRBV5-1 to TRBJ1-2, with 8 bases aligning to TRBD1. Looked up from germline, CDR1 is SGHRS and CDR2 is YFSETQ. Losses at the gene ends were 4 bases for V and 2 bases for J; bases not matched to a gene: 7. CDR3 length equals 15 residues. The CDR3 here is CASSPGGASNYGYTF. CDR3 sequence (DNA): TGCGCCAGCAGCCCAGGGGGCGCGTCGAACTATGGCTACACCTTC.

The chain is built from TRBV29-1 and TRBJ2-7; maybe TRBD1 (6 bases). The CDR3 runs 12 residues. Germline CDR1 is SQVTM and CDR2 is ANQGSEA. Trimming took off 5 bases at V and 6 bases at J, with 14 bases between the two ends. CDR3 residues: CSVLGARGEQYF. The DNA for the CDR3 is TGCAGCGTTTTGGGGGCCAGGGGCGAGCAGTACTTC.

This sequence joins TRBV12-5 and TRBJ2-5; D is uncertain. Trimming removed 1 base at V and 5 bases at J, with 17 bases between. Germline CDR1 LGHNT, CDR2 FRNRAP. The CDR3 has 16 amino acids. The DNA of the CDR3 is TGTGCTAGTGGTTTGGGCCGGGCCTCTGGCCTGGAGACCCAGTACTTC. The encoded protein is CASGLGRASGLETQYF.

The V gene is TRBV10-1, the J gene TRBJ2-2, with TRBD1 as a possible D gene (5 bases). This CDR3 spans 12 amino acids. Per germline, CDR1 WNHNN and CDR2 SYGVQD (reference sequence). Trimming took off 8 bases at V and 2 bases at J, with 6 bases between the two ends. CDR3 in amino acids: CASGANTGELFF. The DNA for the CDR3 is TGCGCCAGCGGGGCTAACACCGGGGAGCTGTTTTTT.

The chain recombines TRBV7-8 with TRBJ1-2; TRBD1 agrees at 11 bases. The germline CDR1 and CDR2 sequences are SGHVS and FQNEAQ. Trimming took 5 bases from V and 2 from J; bases not matched to a gene: 7. The CDR3 runs to 16 residues. In DNA, the CDR3 is TGTGCCAGCAGCGTCGGGACAGGGGGTAACAACTATGGCTACACCTTC. It translates to CASSVGTGGNNYGYTF.

The chain links TRBV5-4 to TRBJ1-6; TRBD1 agrees at 7 bases. This CDR3 spans 16 amino acids. The V and J ends lost 0 bases and 6 bases, in that order; junction bases with no gene match: 6. The germline V gene encodes CDR1 SGHNT and CDR2 YYREEE (reference sequence). The CDR3, as DNA: TGTGCCAGCAGCTTGGCCGCGGGACAGAGTAATTCACCCCTCCACTTT. It codes for CASSLAAGQSNSPLHF.

This rearrangement joins TRBV6-1 to TRBJ1-2; 9 bases map to TRBD1. Trimming cost V 3 bases and J 6 bases; bases outside gene matches: 11. CDR1 MNHNS and CDR2 SASEGT come from the germline V gene. CDR3 size: 16 residues. The CDR3 here is CASSDLPGQGFDGYTF. The CDR3 DNA sequence: TGTGCCAGCAGTGACCTACCGGGACAGGGATTTGATGGCTACACCTTC.

J is TRBJ2-5 and V is TRBV5-8; 7 bases match TRBD2. Germline V gene lookup returns CDR1 SGHTS and CDR2 YDEGEE. Unmatched junction bases numbered 6, after V lost 4 bases and J lost 0 bases. CDR3 size: 15 residues. CDR3 amino acids: CASSGSGDHQETQYF. The CDR3 DNA follows: TGTGCCAGCAGCGGAAGCGGGGACCACCAAGAGACCCAGTACTTC.

V is TRBV2 and J is TRBJ2-2, with 10 bases identical to TRBD1. Germline V gives CDR1 SNHLY, CDR2 FYNNEI. This CDR3 comprises 17 residues. The J segment lost 0 bases and the V segment lost 6 bases, leaving 7 bases of the junction unmatched. DNA for the CDR3: TGTGCCAGCAGCTATACCGGACAGGGGGCGAACACCGGGGAGCTGTTTTTT. Its translation is CASSYTGQGANTGELFF.

This rearrangement joins TRBV7-9 to TRBJ1-6; D is unclear. Germline V gene lookup returns CDR1 SEHNR and CDR2 FQNEAQ (reference sequence). The CDR3 length is 16 residues. V lost 5 bases to trimming and J lost 1 base, with 12 bases between them. CDR3 in amino acids: CASSPKGSSYNSPLHF. The CDR3 nucleotides read TGTGCCAGCAGCCCTAAGGGTAGTTCCTATAATTCACCCCTCCACTTT.